This T cell receptor beta chain was identified during a study of vaccination and CD4 T cells after COVID-19 (dated by TCRdb to between 2022 and 2023). Study-level background: Convalescent patients had a positive SARS-CoV-2 result on nasal swab PCR, and of these patients, some 10 had mild disease and one had severe disease. In the convalescent cohort there were six males and four females, among whom were two Hispanic individuals, seven Caucasians, two Asians and one multiracial person. Two doses of either the Pfizer-BioNTech BNT162b2 vaccine (n=8) or the Moderna mRNA-1273 vaccine (n=2) were administered to participants. Post-COVID blood samples from convalescent patients were collected a median of around 110 days after diagnosis, with a range of 35 to 161 days. Post-vaccine blood samples were obtained a median of approximately 74 days after the second vaccine dose, with a range of roughly 13 to 250 days. Three convalescent patients gave samples both early after vaccination (day 14) and late after vaccination (days 161 to 241). For stimulating the cultures, overlapping spike peptide pools were used, derived from SARS-CoV-2 as well as from the common cold coronaviruses HCoV-NL63, HCoV-OC43 and HCoV-229E. In control cultures, a CEFX viral epitope pool was used as positive control, an HIV-1 Nef peptide pool was used as negative control, or no peptide was added. In roughly 10 COVID-19 convalescent patients and a handful of infection-naive healthy vaccine recipients, the spike-specific CD4+ TCR repertoire before mRNA vaccination was compared with the repertoire after mRNA vaccination. Results and caveats for the whole study, not just this receptor: Among convalescent patients, a median about 87% of the SARS-CoV-2-reactive clones seen after vaccination appeared only after vaccination, which suggests priming specific to the vaccine. Of the vaccine-specific clones in convalescent patients, 304 of 307, or nearly all, reacted only to SARS-CoV-2 spike and did not cross-react with common cold coronaviruses. The median number of SARS-CoV-2-reactive clonotypes rose from around 20 after infection to about 40 after vaccination, but the change was not significant. Relatively few convalescent patients were included in the study, and early timepoints after natural infection were not analyzed.

This clonotype was recorded a few times. The antigen it recognizes is unknown. No base quality information exists; no much larger clone differs at one position. Reading the label with the study, this specimen's time point is: late sampling 161 to 241 days after vaccination in a few convalescent patients. Taken with the paper, the label for treatment or condition translates to: approximately 10-day PBMC culture with coronavirus spike peptide pools or control peptides (ViraFEST assay). To expand antigen-specific T cells with peptide pools and then pick out the expanded clonotypes through TCR sequencing, the study relied on the ViraFEST assay. The convalescent patients' positive SARS-CoV-2 PCR tests fell between March and December 2020, which was before the Alpha, Beta and Delta variants emerged in the United States. PBMCs were cultured at about 2 million per well in IMDM supplemented with approximately 5% human AB serum and around 10 IU/ml IL-2, with about 11 ug/ml peptide pools added. Half of the culture medium was replaced with fresh IL-2-containing medium on days 3 and 7. After approximately 11 days of culture, CD4+ T cells were isolated by negative selection with the EasySep CD4+ T cell isolation kit. Ficoll-Paque Plus gradient centrifugation was used to isolate PBMCs from whole blood, and the isolated PBMCs were then either used fresh or cryopreserved at -140C. Triplicate wells were generally used for each culture condition.

The library was obtained by PCR. DNA from cultured CD4+ T cells was subjected to TCR sequencing with the Oncomine TCR Beta short-read assay at the Johns Hopkins FTIC core. Genomic DNA was extracted from the cultured CD4+ T cells with the QIAamp micro DNA kit. Oncomine TCR Beta libraries made from cultured CD4+ T cells were pooled using unique dual indexes and sequenced on an Illumina iSeq 100. Turning to the authors' computational methods: Non-productive sequences were removed, and CDR3s that did not start with C, did not end with F or W, or were shorter than 7 amino acids were discarded. Antigen-specific clonotypes were identified using the MANAFEST web application through comparison of peptide-stimulated wells with reference and other culture wells. For a clone to be called positive, the clone needed an FDR below 0.05, an odds ratio above 5, and a productive frequency above 0.1% in at least two of three replicate wells. A clonotype was classed as cross-reactive if the clonotype showed significant expansion both in SARS-CoV-2 spike wells and in at least one common cold coronavirus spike condition. Similarity between CDR3 sequences was evaluated in R version 3.6.1 using Levenshtein distances (stringdist) and unrooted phylogenetic trees (ape). TCRdb reanalyzed the raw reads on its own, using fastp at Q25 for trimming and MiXCR for clone calling, and kept in-frame beta chains. Every distinct CDR3 protein forms one entry, paired with its most common genes and DNA. In this record, the V and J calls reflect TCRdb's handling and not the investigators' own analysis. A total of more than 20,000 distinct CDR3 sequences appear in this sample, around a third of them only once. The ten largest clones take up around 10% of the sample.

The CDR3 sequence holds 15 residues, the cysteine and phenylalanine included. Only the CDR3 DNA is retained, 45 bases long and in frame from the first base. From a lookup of the germline V gene (reference sequence), CDR1 and CDR2 are DFQATT and SNEGSKA. The junction carries 15 bases between V and J, which are trimmed by 0 bases and 4 bases respectively. The rearranged segments are TRBV20-1 and TRBJ2-5, and the D gene may be TRBD2, 6 bases matching. The origin of this receptor is a human donor who had recovered from COVID-19. The input for sequencing was CD4+ T cells from blood, cultured in vitro, taken about 7 months after SARS-CoV-2 vaccination. The CDR3 sequence is CSARDPGGEGETQYF. The DNA is as follows: TGCAGTGCTAGAGATCCCGGCGGGGAAGGAGAGACCCAGTACTTC.